Listed here is a single T cell receptor (beta chain). The antigen remains unidentified. This specimen belongs to a study of tumor and adjacent non-tumor tissue in lung cancer. Study conclusions and caveats: Normal lung showed higher cumulative top 100 clone frequency than tumor.

TCRbeta libraries were built with three rounds of nested PCR, modified from ARM-PCR. TCRdb reprocessed the multiplex PCR reads with MiXCR, giving one entry per CDR3 protein. Among 70,000 or so distinct CDR3 sequences listed, roughly three fifths were seen once. No cell sorting was done before RNA was extracted from the tissue. CDR1 is MNHNY, CDR2 SVGAGI, per germline (reference sequence). The CDR3 totals 16 residues. The origin of this receptor is a man over 45 with non-small cell lung cancer. The J gene is TRBJ2-7, the V gene TRBV6-6, with TRBD1 matching 7 bases. The sequenced sample was lung tumor tissue. The CDR3 DNA reads as TGTGGCAGTTCCCCCTCTTCGGGACAGCTACCCTACGAGCAGTACTTC. As protein: CGSSPSSGQLPYEQYF.